The T cell receptor (beta chain) described here comes from a study of blood T cell repertoires in COVID-19. Overall study: Samples representing acute and convalescent COVID-19 were sourced from the United States, Italy and Spain. PBMCs, B-cell-depleted T cells, or T cells were the source of the cDNA or gDNA that made up the material.

Germline values: CDR1 MNHNY, CDR2 SVGAGI (reference sequence). J was trimmed by 7 bases and V by 3 bases; bases with no gene match: 7. The CDR3 spans 15 residues. The authors' processing: The authors estimated nucleated cell counts from reference gene primer amplification. Profiling relied on immunoSEQ multiplex PCR, and the TCRdb table lists in-frame clones only, not all of them. The V and J calls and clone size are taken from that table; D and trimming were inferred from the DNA. The sample consists of about 150,000 clones, over 70% of them appearing once. This clonotype was sampled from a man in his fifties or sixties who had recovered from COVID-19. Sequenced sample: peripheral blood. The V gene is TRBV6-6, the J gene TRBJ2-1, with 9 bases fitting TRBD1. The DNA of the CDR3 is TGTGCCAGCAGTTATACCCAGGGACAGGGTAATGAGCAGTTCTTC. This codes for CASSYTQGQGNEQFF.